This TCR beta chain was found in a study of blood T cell repertoires in COVID-19. In the study overall: The study drew acute and convalescent COVID-19 samples from the United States, Italy and Spain. PBMCs, B-cell-depleted T cells, or T cells were the source of the cDNA or gDNA that made up the material.

The authors' processing: Researchers report that nucleated cell counts were estimated from reference gene primer amplification. Data came from immunoSEQ multiplex PCR; TCRdb stores just in-frame clones and leaves some out. V and J calls and clone size are as listed in that table; D and trimming were resolved from the DNA. The sample has about 150,000 clones, approximately 84% seen once; the top ten hold more than 2%. The CDR3 is made up of 14 amino acids. The germline gives CDR1 LNHDA, CDR2 SQIVND (reference sequence). V dropped 4 bases and J dropped 0 bases, with 9 bases sitting between them. The origin of this receptor is a man in his 70s with acute or convalescent COVID-19. Sequencing used peripheral blood. J is TRBJ1-2 and V is TRBV19; the D gene is possibly TRBD1 (6 bases). Here the CDR3 reads CASSTTGANYGYTF. CDR3 sequence (DNA): TGTGCCAGTAGTACGACAGGAGCTAACTATGGCTACACCTTC.